These T cell receptor beta chains were read from a single sample in a study of blood T cell repertoires in COVID-19. Using immunoSEQ multiplex PCR, the repertoire was profiled, and TCRdb retains in-frame clones only, with some absent. This table has around 230,000 clones, about nine tenths appearing once. The sequenced sample was peripheral blood. The receptors derive from a middle-aged man with COVID-19, enrolled during active disease. Each CDR3 is given with its conserved first and last residue. Fields, in order: V gene, J gene, CDR3 protein.

TRBV3-1/TRBV3-2	TRBJ1-1	CASTYRGSNTEAFF
TRBV19	TRBJ2-5	CASSNTGGAETQYF
TRBV2	TRBJ2-7	CASRLRQASYEQYF
TRBV13	TRBJ2-3	CASSFTGSTDTQYF
TRBV24-1	TRBJ2-5	CATSDSGQGLTETQYF
TRBV10-3	TRBJ1-1	CAISGQTGVNTEAFF
TRBV11-3	TRBJ2-2	CASSLDTSGGELFF
TRBV18	TRBJ2-3	CASSLTSGFTDTQYF
TRBV11-3	TRBJ1-1	CASSVHPGTEAFF
TRBV24-1	TRBJ1-4	CATSEGHTRRATNEKLFF
TRBV18	TRBJ2-7	CASSPLNVGQGMAYEQYF
TRBV2	TRBJ1-1	CATQGVRGGTEAFF
TRBV29-1	TRBJ2-1	CSVGQGGGKEQFF
TRBV12-3/TRBV12-4	TRBJ2-7	CASTKGDPYEQYF
TRBV24-1	TRBJ2-3	CATSDLPAGTQYF
TRBV7-2	TRBJ1-3	CASSLGLEADTIYF
TRBV12-3/TRBV12-4	TRBJ2-1	CASSAKLVRFF
TRBV15	TRBJ1-4	CATSRAGGTGNEKLFF
TRBV18	TRBJ2-3	CASSPQKASGYTDTQYF
TRBV14	TRBJ2-7	CASSQDFGLAGSIQYF
TRBV27	TRBJ1-2	CASSLKALGAYGGYTF
TRBV7-3	TRBJ2-2	CASSQGASNTGELFF
TRBV6-5	TRBJ2-7	CASKPSADRGEQYF
TRBV9	TRBJ1-5	CASSVDATGPRPQHF
TRBV28	TRBJ1-1	CASSRRDSEAFF
TRBV27	TRBJ2-1	CASSFFSGSSYNEQFF
TRBV28	TRBJ1-2	CASSLLHFELANYGYTF
TRBV3-1/TRBV3-2	TRBJ2-7	CASSQVVPGLAGAYEQYF
TRBV1	TRBJ2-1	CTSSQDCGRGLSNEQFF
TRBV30	TRBJ2-1	CACPTGSSYNEQFF
TRBV11-2	TRBJ1-3	CASSVGGKRDTIYF
TRBV3-1/TRBV3-2	TRBJ2-7	CASSQVAAGSYEQYF
TRBV6-9	TRBJ2-1	CASRPGTSGGDEQFF
TRBV9	TRBJ1-1	CASSVGVGGTGRNTEAFF
TRBV7-9	TRBJ1-3	CASSLDFGAGGHSGNTIYF
TRBV19	TRBJ2-7	CASSILLAAHYEQYF
TRBV3-1/TRBV3-2	TRBJ2-1	CASSHEPHRDFSYNEQFF
TRBV29-1	TRBJ2-3	CSVGLQGFGEDTQYF
TRBV5-6	TRBJ2-1	CASSPELQGPKINEQFF
TRBV4-3	TRBJ1-5	CASSQDQASNQPQHF
TRBV7-2	TRBJ1-1	CASSFQGGRTEAFF
TRBV7-2	TRBJ1-1	CASSDRLRVNTEAFF
TRBV6-5	TRBJ1-4	CASSYSGQGNEKLFF
TRBV19	TRBJ2-7	CASSAGTSRYEQYF
TRBV27	TRBJ2-7	CASSFGTDNSYEQYF
TRBV7-9	TRBJ1-2	CASSPDRGLLNGYTF